This T cell receptor beta chain was identified in a study of metastatic and nonmetastatic thyroid tumors. TCRdb re-clonotyped the PCR reads via MiXCR. This sample yields about 26,000 clones, of which more than 25% are seen a single time; 6% belongs to the top ten. This clone was recorded at least ten times. Not a single patient had been given any form of treatment at any point before undergoing thyroid surgery. CDR3 length: 14 residues. The germline V and J ends were trimmed by 4 bases and 8 bases, with 15 bases remaining between them. In germline, CDR1 is SEHNR, CDR2 FQNEAQ (reference sequence). This sequence originates from a female donor with papillary thyroid cancer or a benign thyroid nodule (not recorded which). Some clones in this sample may be carry-over from other donors' samples. Sequencing used blood. The rearrangement uses TRBV7-9 and TRBJ1-3; weak D call: TRBD1 (5 bases). The CDR3 region has the DNA TGTGCCAGCAGCTGGGGCGACGGAACGGACACCATATATTTT. Translating it yields CASSWGDGTDTIYF.